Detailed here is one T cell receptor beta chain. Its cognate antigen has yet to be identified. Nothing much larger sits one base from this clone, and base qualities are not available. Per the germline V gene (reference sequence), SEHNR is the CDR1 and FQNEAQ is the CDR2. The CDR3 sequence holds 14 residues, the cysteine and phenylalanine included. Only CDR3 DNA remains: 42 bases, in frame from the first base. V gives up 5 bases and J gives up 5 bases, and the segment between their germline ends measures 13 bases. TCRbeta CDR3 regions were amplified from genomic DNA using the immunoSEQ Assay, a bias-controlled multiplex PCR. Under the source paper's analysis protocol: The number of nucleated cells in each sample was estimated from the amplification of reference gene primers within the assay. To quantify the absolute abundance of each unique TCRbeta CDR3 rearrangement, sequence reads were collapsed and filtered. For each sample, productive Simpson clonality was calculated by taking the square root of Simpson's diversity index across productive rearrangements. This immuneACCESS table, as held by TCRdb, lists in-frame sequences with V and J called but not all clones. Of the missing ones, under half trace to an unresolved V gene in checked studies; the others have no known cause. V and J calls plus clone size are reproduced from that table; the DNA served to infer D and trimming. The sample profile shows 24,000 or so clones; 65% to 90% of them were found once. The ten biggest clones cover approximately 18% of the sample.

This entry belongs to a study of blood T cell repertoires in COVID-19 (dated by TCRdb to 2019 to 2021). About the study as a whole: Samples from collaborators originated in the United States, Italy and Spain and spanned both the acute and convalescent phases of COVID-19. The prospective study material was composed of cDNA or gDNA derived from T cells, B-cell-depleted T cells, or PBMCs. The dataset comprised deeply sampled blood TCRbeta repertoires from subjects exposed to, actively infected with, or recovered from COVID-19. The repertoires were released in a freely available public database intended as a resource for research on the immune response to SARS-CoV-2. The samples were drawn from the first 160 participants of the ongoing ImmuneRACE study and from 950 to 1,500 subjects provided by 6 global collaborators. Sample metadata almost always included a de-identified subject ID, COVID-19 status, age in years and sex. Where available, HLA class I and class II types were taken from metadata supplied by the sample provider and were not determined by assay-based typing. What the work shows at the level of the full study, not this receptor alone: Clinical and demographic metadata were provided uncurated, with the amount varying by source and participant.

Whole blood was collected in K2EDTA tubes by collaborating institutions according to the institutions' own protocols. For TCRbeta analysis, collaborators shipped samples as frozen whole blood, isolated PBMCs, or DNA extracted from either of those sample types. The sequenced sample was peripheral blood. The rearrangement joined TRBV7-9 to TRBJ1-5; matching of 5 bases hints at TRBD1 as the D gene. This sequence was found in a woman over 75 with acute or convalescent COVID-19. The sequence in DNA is TGTGCCAGCAGCCCGGGCGGGGGTCATCAGCCCCAGCATTTT. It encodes CASSPGGGHQPQHF.